Following are 3 T cell receptor beta chains from one sample sequenced in a study of CD8 T cells in Susac syndrome. Reverse transcription of roughly 0.45 to 1 ug RNA was performed with random hexamers. TCRdb re-called the immunoSEQ multiplex PCR reads through MiXCR, storing one row per CDR3 protein. The repertoire holds 200,000 to 250,000 distinct CDR3 sequences, with around 93% as singletons. Sequenced material: CD4+ T cells from PBMCs. The receptors were gathered from a human donor with multiple sclerosis.

J is TRBJ1-2 and V is TRBV25-1, with no clear D. There are 13 residues in the CDR3. Germline V gene lookup returns CDR1 MGHDK and CDR2 SYGVNS. Deletions cut 1 base from V and 5 bases from J, with 8 bases between. As DNA, the CDR3 is TGTGCCAGCAGTGAATTGGAGGGTTATGGCTACACCTTC. This sequence encodes CASSELEGYGYTF.

This clonotype has a single count. The rearrangement joins TRBV30 to TRBJ2-7; D tentatively fits TRBD1 or TRBD2 (5 bases each). V lost 1 base and J 5 bases, leaving 21 bases between the germline ends. The CDR3 has 16 residues. From germline, CDR1 is GTSNPN and CDR2 SVGIG (reference sequence). CDR3 sequence (DNA): TGTGCCTGGAGTGCAACATTGGGGACCTCAAGGGACGAGCAGTACTTC. It yields the protein CAWSATLGTSRDEQYF.

This clonotype was seen a few times. V usage is TRBV20-1 and J usage is TRBJ2-5, with no clear D. With 3 bases removed from V and 2 bases from J, the gap between germline ends came to 7 bases. The germline CDR1 and CDR2 sequences are DFQATT and SNEGSKA (reference sequence). The CDR3 is 12 residues long. In DNA, the CDR3 is TGCAGTGCTAGTACTGCTCAAGAGACCCAGTACTTC. This sequence encodes CSASTAQETQYF.